This T cell receptor (beta chain) appears in the sequencing data of a study of T cell responses to AZD1222 COVID-19 vaccine. Study-wide results and caveats: Clonal diversity was possibly underestimated; the donors were predominantly white British and more often female. Nearly half of spike-specific TCRs reportedly target variant regions that are unmutated in the B.1.351 and B.1.1.7 variants. Spike-specific TCR breadth and depth were elevated following two AZD1222 doses. Across spike, vaccine-associated CD4 TCRs were found, dominant at 160-218 and 743-854.

Comment on this clone: What it recognizes is unknown.

TCRdb keeps only in-frame clones here, not all; method: immunoSEQ multiplex PCR. The repertoire includes around 130,000 clones, about 86% of them detected once, and roughly an eighth sits in the top ten. Per the germline V gene, CDR1 is SGHNT and CDR2 is YYREEE (reference sequence). V lost 6 bases, J lost 0 bases, and 14 bases lay in between. The CDR3 loop spans 15 amino acids. The specimen was peripheral blood, collected on day 0 of AZD1222 vaccination. The source of this sequence is an adult in good health. The V gene is TRBV5-4, the J gene TRBJ2-3; perhaps TRBD1 as D (6 bases). The CDR3 region has the DNA TGTGCCAGCACCCCCCCGGACAGTAGCACAGATACGCAGTATTTT. As protein: CASTPPDSSTDTQYF.